The clone carrying this TCR beta chain was detected only a few times. The PCR employed 60 Vbeta primers together with 13 Jbeta primers. Sequencing used immunoSEQ multiplex PCR; TCRdb keeps in-frame clones, though not all of them. The sample includes 200,000 or so clones, less than 90% of them seen just once. This specimen belongs to a study of cytomegalovirus exposure and HLA in healthy donors. V was pared by 3 bases and J by 3 bases, with 8 bases of the junction left unmatched. This CDR3 spans 16 amino acids. Germline CDR1 is MNHNS and CDR2 is SASEGT. The sample comprised PBMCs. The chain joins TRBV6-1 to TRBJ2-3; the match to TRBD2 covers 8 bases. The receptor's source is a boy younger than 18 in good health and CMV-seronegative. The CDR3 DNA reads as TGTGCCAGCAGTGATGGGACTAGAAGGGGGACAGATACGCAGTATTTT. This translates into CASSDGTRRGTDTQYF.